The 27 T cell receptor beta chains in this list originate from one sample, sequenced in a study of cytomegalovirus exposure and HLA in healthy donors. PCR primers comprised 60 Vbeta and 13 Jbeta primers. The method was immunoSEQ multiplex PCR; TCRdb's version includes in-frame clones alone and lacks a portion of them. This table holds over 100,000 clones, around 63% found once. The sample was PBMCs. Every receptor here comes from a man in his forties in good health and CMV-seropositive.

V and J are TRBV9 and TRBJ2-3, with D possibly being TRBD2 (5 bases). Germline CDR1 SGDLS, CDR2 YYNGEE. The CDR3 consists of 14 residues. Trimming removed 3 bases at V and 0 bases at J, with 8 bases between. The CDR3 nucleotides are TGTGCCAGCAGCGGACGGGAAAGCACAGATACGCAGTATTTT. It is translated as CASSGRESTDTQYF.

V usage is TRBV9 and J usage is TRBJ2-3; TRBD2 matches 14 bases. CDR3 size: 17 residues. The germline V gene has CDR1 SGDLS and CDR2 YYNGEE. V shed 0 bases and J 4 bases; nucleotides not matched to a gene: 4. The CDR3 DNA is TGTGCCAGCAGCGTAGGACTAGCGGGGGGGCCATCAGATACGCAGTATTTT. Protein product: CASSVGLAGGPSDTQYF.

This chain's CDR3 is CASSLTGGDYGYTF. CDR3 nucleotides: TGTGCCAGCAGTTTGACAGGGGGTGACTATGGCTACACCTTC. The chain recombines TRBV27 with TRBJ1-2; TRBD1 agrees at 9 bases. This CDR3 is built from 14 residues. Looked up from germline, CDR1 is MNHEY and CDR2 is SMNVEV (reference sequence). V shed 3 bases, J shed 3 bases, and the junction held 2 bases outside the gene matches.

This clone was seen more than once but under ten times. J is TRBJ2-3 and V is TRBV25-1; the match to TRBD1 covers 9 bases. This CDR3 has 16 residues. The germline gives CDR1 MGHDK, CDR2 SYGVNS. V dropped 1 base and J dropped 6; count of bases not matched to a gene: 8. In DNA form, the CDR3 reads TGTGCCAGCAGTGAATCGAGGACAGGGGAGCAGGATACGCAGTATTTT. Translating gives CASSESRTGEQDTQYF.

This clone was recorded only once. The chain joins TRBV15 to TRBJ2-5, with D unclear. Germline CDR1 and CDR2: LNHNV and YYDKDF (reference sequence). V was pared by 2 bases and J by 5 bases, with 15 bases between. This CDR3 is built from 15 residues. CDR3 DNA: TGTGCCACCAGCAGAATGTCCCTAGAATTGGAGACCCAGTACTTC. It encodes CATSRMSLELETQYF. Full variable domain (missing parts from reference TRBV15 and TRBJ2-5): DAMVIQNPRYQVTQFGKPVTLSCSQTLNHNVMYWYQQKSSQAPKLLFHYYDKDFNNEADTPDNFQSRRPNTSFCFLDIRSPGLGDTAMYLCATSRMSLELETQYFGPGTRLLVL.

This chain uses TRBV29-1 with TRBJ1-4; perhaps TRBD1 as D (5 bases). Germline V lookup: CDR1 SQVTM, CDR2 ANQGSEA. The length of the CDR3 is 15 residues. V shed 5 bases and J shed 12 bases, with 25 bases lying between them. The CDR3 nucleotides are TGCAGCGTTACACACTCCTCAATGTTTGGGGGGGAACTGTTTTTT. This translates into CSVTHSSMFGGELFF.

The genes are TRBV5-1 and TRBJ1-4, with D perhaps TRBD1 (5 bases). Germline V CDR1 and CDR2: SGHRS, YFSETQ. V lost 2 bases, J lost 5 bases, and 7 bases lay in between. This CDR3 has 13 residues. CDR3 in DNA: TGCGCCAGCAGCTTTGGGGCAAATGAAAAACTGTTTTTT. It encodes CASSFGANEKLFF.

The chain couples TRBV7-7 to TRBJ2-6, with 10 bases matching TRBD2. CDR1 is SSHAT and CDR2 is FNYEAQ in the germline V gene (reference sequence). The CDR3 totals 14 residues. CDR3 DNA: TGTGCTAGCGGGGGGATGCGGGGGGCCAACGTCCTGACTTTC. Its translation: CASGGMRGANVLTF. The whole variable domain, filled in from reference TRBV7-7 and TRBJ2-6, reads GAGVSQSPRYKVTKRGQDVTLRCDPISSHATLYWYQQALGQGPEFLTYFNYEAQPDKSGLPSDRFSAERPEGSISTLTIQRTEQRDSAMYRCASGGMRGANVLTFGAGSRLTVL.

As regards this clone: Its ends do not fully match the called genes, so a read error is possible. J is TRBJ1-5 and V is TRBV5-6; D remains unclear. The CDR3 has 13 residues. Germline CDR1 reads SGHDT; CDR2 reads YYEEEE. CDR3 DNA: TGTGCCAGCAGTTTGGTGGCGGATCAGCCCCAGCATTTT. This gives the protein CASSLVADQPQHF.

The CDR3 nucleotides read TGTGCCAGCAGTATCCCGGGACTAGCGGGAGTTGGTGGGGCCAACGTCCTGACTTTC. Protein: CASSIPGLAGVGGANVLTF. The chain joins TRBV28 to TRBJ2-6; 14 nucleotides agree with TRBD2. CDR1 is MDHEN and CDR2 is SYDVKM in the germline V gene. V gave up 5 bases and J gave up 3 bases; unmatched junction bases: 9. This CDR3 is 19 amino acids long.

This clone has more than one count but fewer than ten. CDR3 DNA: TGTGCCAGCACACTACAGGGGGGAAAACTGTTTTTT. Translation: CASTLQGGKLFF. This rearrangement joins TRBV6-6 to TRBJ1-4; 8 bases are a match to TRBD1. CDR3 length: 12 amino acids. Germline V gives CDR1 MNHNY, CDR2 SVGAGI (reference sequence). Trimming cost V 7 bases and J 10 bases; bases outside gene matches: 5.

This clone has just a few counts. The chain is built from TRBV7-9 and TRBJ1-1; D is perhaps TRBD1 (6 bases). The CDR3 has 17 amino acids. Per germline, CDR1 SEHNR and CDR2 FQNEAQ (reference sequence). V lost 5 bases, J lost 1 base, and 20 bases lay in between. DNA for the CDR3: TGTGCCAGCAGCCGAAGAACAGGGAGCCGGTGGAACACTGAAGCTTTCTTT. It codes for CASSRRTGSRWNTEAFF.

The V gene is TRBV28, the J gene TRBJ1-2; D not certain. V lost 1 base and J lost 4, with 10 bases in between. Germline CDR1 MDHEN, CDR2 SYDVKM. The CDR3 length is 14 residues. The CDR3 DNA reads as TGTGCCAGCAGTTTATCGGACGAGGGCTATGGCTACACCTTC. Its protein product is CASSLSDEGYGYTF.

This chain connects TRBV14 to TRBJ1-4; D call uncertain. Germline V gene data show CDR1 as SGHDN and CDR2 as FVKESK. The CDR3 spans 16 residues. V lost 2 bases, J lost 2 bases, and 12 bases lay in between. For the CDR3, the DNA is TGTGCCAGCAGCCAAAGGACTGGTCAGACTAATGAAAAACTGTTTTTT. This sequence encodes CASSQRTGQTNEKLFF.

This clone was picked up a small number of times. The rearrangement uses TRBV2 and TRBJ2-7; D perhaps matches TRBD1 (5 bases). This CDR3 comprises 12 residues. The V and J ends lost 6 bases and 5 bases respectively, with 11 bases between them. Germline CDR1 and CDR2: SNHLY and FYNNEI. CDR3 DNA: TGTGCCAGCAGGCCACAGGTAAACGAGCAGTACTTC. Its protein product is CASRPQVNEQYF.

This clone appeared a few times. V gene TRBV27 combines with J gene TRBJ2-1, with TRBD1 matching over 7 bases. The CDR3 contains 13 residues. Germline values: CDR1 MNHEY, CDR2 SMNVEV (reference sequence). After removal of 6 bases from V and 3 bases from J, the junction contained 2 bases not matched to a gene. The CDR3 loop is CASRGTVYNEQFF. In DNA, the CDR3 is TGTGCCAGCAGAGGGACAGTCTACAATGAGCAGTTCTTC.

The gene calls are TRBV27 and TRBJ1-6; D is possibly TRBD1 (5 bases). V shed 7 bases and J shed 8 bases, with 12 bases lying between them. CDR1 and CDR2 (germline): MNHEY, SMNVEV (reference sequence). The CDR3 contains 13 residues. The DNA for the CDR3 is TGTGCCAGCACGGGGGAATATGATTCACCCCTCCACTTT. Its translation: CASTGEYDSPLHF.

The chain uses TRBV10-3 and TRBJ2-5, with D maybe TRBD1 (6 bases). Trimming removed 4 bases at V and 5 bases at J, with 23 bases between. The CDR3 consists of 17 residues. CDR1 ENHRY and CDR2 SYGVKD come from the germline V gene. The CDR3 DNA is TGTGCCATCAGTGGTCGAGGACAGTCAGGGGACCCCGAGACCCAGTACTTC. This gives the protein CAISGRGQSGDPETQYF.

The V and J genes are TRBV7-2 and TRBJ1-2; 7 nucleotides align to TRBD1. Germline CDR1 is SGHTA and CDR2 is FQGNSA. J gave up 4 bases and V 4 bases, and 9 bases lay outside the gene matches. This CDR3 is 15 amino acids long. In nucleotides, the CDR3 is TGTGCCAGCAGCTGGTCGTCTCAGGGGGGCTATGGCTACACCTTC. It translates to CASSWSSQGGYGYTF.

The CDR3 nucleotides read TGTGCCTGGAGTGTAAGGGGGTTTGGGGAGACCCAGTACTTC. Protein product: CAWSVRGFGETQYF. The chain has TRBV30 and TRBJ2-5; weak D call: TRBD1 (6 bases). Germline V gene data show CDR1 as GTSNPN and CDR2 as SVGIG (reference sequence). The V end lost 0 bases, the J end lost 5 bases, and 13 bases lay between the germline ends. The CDR3 is made up of 14 amino acids.

The chain is built from TRBV30 and TRBJ2-5, with a tentative D call TRBD2 (6 bases). The ends were cut back, 0 bases at V and 5 bases at J, with 16 bases in the middle. This CDR3 has 15 amino acids. Germline CDR1 GTSNPN, CDR2 SVGIG (reference sequence). CDR3 nucleotides: TGTGCCTGGAGTGTACAAAGCGCGGAGGGGGAGACCCAGTACTTC. This sequence encodes CAWSVQSAEGETQYF.

This clone was counted a few times. The chain recombines TRBV7-3 with TRBJ1-1; TRBD1 might be the D (6 bases). V gave up 5 bases and J gave up 4 bases, with 11 bases separating them. Germline values: CDR1 SGHTA, CDR2 FQGTGA. This CDR3 has 13 amino acids. CDR3 nucleotides: TGTGCCAGCAGCATGCAGGGGAGCACTGAAGCTTTCTTT. This translates into CASSMQGSTEAFF. Combining the CDR3 with reference TRBV7-3 and TRBJ1-1 gives the whole variable domain GAGVSQTPSNKVTEKGKYVELRCDPISGHTALYWYRQSLGQGPEFLIYFQGTGAADDSGLPNDRFFAVRPEGSVSTLKIQRTERGDSAVYLCASSMQGSTEAFFGQGTRLTVV.

The CDR3 protein is CASRHGQGYTDTQYF. In nucleotides, the CDR3 is TGCGCCAGCAGACATGGACAGGGGTACACAGATACGCAGTATTTT. This chain connects TRBV5-1 to TRBJ2-3; 9 nucleotides align to TRBD1. The CDR3 contains 15 residues. Germline CDR1 reads SGHRS; CDR2 reads YFSETQ. Germline trimming cut 5 bases from V and 2 bases from J; bases unmatched to any gene: 6.

V gene TRBV5-3 combines with J gene TRBJ2-4; D is undetermined. TRBV5-3 is an ORF, and what it does is uncertain. The CDR3 spans 19 residues. Trimming pared 3 bases from V and 1 base from J, leaving 23 bases between. The CDR3 protein is CARSYPLETPRRAKNIQYF. The DNA for the CDR3 is TGTGCCAGAAGCTACCCGCTAGAGACCCCCCGGCGGGCCAAAAACATTCAGTACTTC.

This clone was recorded once. J is TRBJ2-7 and V is TRBV6-5; 8 bases are shared with TRBD1. The germline CDR1 and CDR2 sequences are MNHEY and SVGAGI. The CDR3 is 15 residues long. After removal of 2 bases from V and 3 bases from J, the junction contained 6 bases not matched to a gene. The CDR3 nucleotides are TGTGCCAGCAGTTACCACAGCACAGGGGGCTACGAGCAGTACTTC. It codes for CASSYHSTGGYEQYF.

This clone was counted only a few times. J is TRBJ1-5 and V is TRBV19; possible D gene TRBD1, 6 bases. The CDR3 runs to 13 residues. Germline V gene sequence: CDR1 LNHDA, CDR2 SQIVND (reference sequence). With 8 bases removed from V and 8 bases from J, the gap between germline ends came to 16 bases. CDR3 protein: CASSRGIWEPQHF. The CDR3 DNA sequence: TGTGCCAGTTCCAGGGGAATCTGGGAGCCCCAGCATTTT.

This chain uses TRBV19 with TRBJ1-3; TRBD1 is a possible D gene (6 bases). Trimming removed 5 bases at V and 0 bases at J, with 17 bases between. This CDR3 is 17 amino acids long. CDR1 is LNHDA and CDR2 is SQIVND in the germline V gene (reference sequence). The CDR3 reads CASSLPGHPSSGNTIYF. The DNA of the CDR3 is TGTGCCAGTAGTCTACCGGGACACCCGAGCTCTGGAAACACCATATATTTT.